This is a list of T cell receptor beta chains from one sample in a study of cytomegalovirus exposure and HLA in healthy donors. Libraries were prepared by immunoSEQ multiplex PCR; TCRdb keeps only in-frame clonotypes and omits some of them. Seen here are about 160,000 clones, about 70% observed once, and the top ten hold less than 3.5%. Specimen: PBMCs. These receptors were collected from a woman aged 35 to 49 in good health and CMV-seropositive. Each CDR3 is given with its conserved first and last residue. A D gene is named only where the DNA matches it firmly. Expanded clones are given a class, and other clones once, few, many or no size at all.

DNA: TGTGCCAGCAGCGGTTGGGGAGCCGGGGAGCTGTTTTTT; CDR3: CASSGWGAGELFF; J: TRBJ2-2; V: TRBV7-9; D: -; size: -
DNA: TGTGCCAGCTGTTCCCCCGGGACAGGGAATGAAAAACTGTTTTTT; CDR3: CASCSPGTGNEKLFF; J: TRBJ1-4; V: TRBV18; D: TRBD1; size: -
DNA: TGCAGCCACATAAAGGACAGGGGTGAGGATGGCTACACCTTC; CDR3: CSHIKDRGEDGYTF; J: TRBJ1-2; V: TRBV29-1; D: TRBD1; size: -
DNA: TGTGCCAGCAGCCGCAATCCCCCGGGACAGGGGACAGATACGCAGTATTTT; CDR3: CASSRNPPGQGTDTQYF; J: TRBJ2-3; V: TRBV5-4; D: TRBD1; size: -
DNA: TGTGCCAGCAGCTTGTTGAGCGGGAGTGCAGGGGAGCTGTTTTTT; CDR3: CASSLLSGSAGELFF; J: TRBJ2-2; V: TRBV5-4; D: TRBD2; size: -
DNA: TGCAGCGTTGAGTATAGGGGCGTTGGAGAGACCCAGTACTTC; CDR3: CSVEYRGVGETQYF; J: TRBJ2-5; V: TRBV29-1; D: -; size: -
DNA: TGTGCCAGCAGCTTAGGGGCTAGCGGCTACAATGAGCAGTTCTTC; CDR3: CASSLGASGYNEQFF; J: TRBJ2-1; V: TRBV7-9; D: TRBD2; size: few
DNA: TGTGCCAGCAGCTTCGACTTGGATTCACCCCTCCACTTT; CDR3: CASSFDLDSPLHF; J: TRBJ1-6; V: TRBV7-2; D: -; size: -
DNA: TGTGCCAGCAGCAAAACAGGGAGCCCAGATACGCAGTATTTT; CDR3: CASSKTGSPDTQYF; J: TRBJ2-3; V: TRBV28; D: -; size: once
DNA: TGCAGCGTGAACAGGGGGTCTGACACTGAAGCTTTCTTT; CDR3: CSVNRGSDTEAFF; J: TRBJ1-1; V: TRBV29-1; D: TRBD1; size: few
DNA: TGTGCCAGCAGTTTATTTCGGGACACTGAAGCTTTCTTT; CDR3: CASSLFRDTEAFF; J: TRBJ1-1; V: TRBV27; D: -; size: once
DNA: TGCGCCAGCAGCCATCAGGCGGACAGGGGGCTAGGTCATAATTCACCCCTCCACTTT; CDR3: CASSHQADRGLGHNSPLHF; J: TRBJ1-6; V: TRBV4-3; D: TRBD1; size: -
DNA: TGCGCCAGCGGGGACAGAAGGGGAAGCGCCTACAATGAGCAGTTCTTC; CDR3: CASGDRRGSAYNEQFF; J: TRBJ2-1; V: TRBV5-1; D: TRBD1; size: few
DNA: TGTGCCAGTAGTAGCGGGAGTAAAGAGCAGTACTTC; CDR3: CASSSGSKEQYF; J: TRBJ2-7; V: TRBV28; D: TRBD2; size: once
DNA: TGTGCCAGTAGTGAAGGGACAGTCTCTGGAAACACCATATATTTT; CDR3: CASSEGTVSGNTIYF; J: TRBJ1-3; V: TRBV19; D: TRBD1; size: -
DNA: TGTGCCAGCAGCTTAGCACCGGGGACTGAAGCTTTCTTT; CDR3: CASSLAPGTEAFF; J: TRBJ1-1; V: TRBV7-9; D: -; size: -
DNA: TGTGCCAGCAGGGCACCCCCCAATCAGCCCCAGCATTTT; CDR3: CASRAPPNQPQHF; J: TRBJ1-5; V: TRBV6-1; D: -; size: few
DNA: TGTGCCAGCAGCCAAAACAGGGGTGGTAATTCACCCCTCCACTTT; CDR3: CASSQNRGGNSPLHF; J: TRBJ1-6; V: TRBV4-2; D: TRBD1; size: -
DNA: TGTGCCAGCAGCGGGACAGACCATGGCTACACCTTC; CDR3: CASSGTDHGYTF; J: TRBJ1-2; V: TRBV5-6; D: TRBD1; size: -
DNA: TGTGCCAGCAGCTTGGGTCGGAATTCACCCCTCCACTTT; CDR3: CASSLGRNSPLHF; J: TRBJ1-6; V: TRBV5-5; D: -; size: medium-sized
DNA: TGTGCCAGCAGTGACAGGGGCTATAGCAATCAGCCCCAGCATTTT; CDR3: CASSDRGYSNQPQHF; J: TRBJ1-5; V: TRBV6-1; D: -; size: few
DNA: TGCGCCAGCAGCTCTGCAGGGCCTCCTTACACAGATACGCAGTATTTT; CDR3: CASSSAGPPYTDTQYF; J: TRBJ2-3; V: TRBV5-1; D: -; size: -
DNA: TGCGCCAGCAGCCCTGGACAGGGCAACACAGATACGCAGTATTTT; CDR3: CASSPGQGNTDTQYF; J: TRBJ2-3; V: TRBV5-1; D: TRBD1; size: -
DNA: TGCGCCAGCAGCTTGGAGGGGCTAGCGGGGCAAGAGACCCAGTACTTC; CDR3: CASSLEGLAGQETQYF; J: TRBJ2-5; V: TRBV5-1; D: TRBD2; size: -
DNA: TGTGCCAGCAGCCCGCACTCTAGCGGGAGGGGAGAGACCCAGTACTTC; CDR3: CASSPHSSGRGETQYF; J: TRBJ2-5; V: TRBV9; D: TRBD2; size: -
DNA: TGTGCCAGCAGCTGGGACAGGAATACTGAAGCTTTCTTT; CDR3: CASSWDRNTEAFF; J: TRBJ1-1; V: TRBV5-4; D: TRBD1; size: -
DNA: TGTGCCAGCAGTTCAGGCTACACCTTC; CDR3: CASSSGYTF; J: TRBJ1-2; V: TRBV28; D: -; size: -
DNA: TGTGCCAGCAGCCTAGAGGGATCAGGAAACACCATATATTTT; CDR3: CASSLEGSGNTIYF; J: TRBJ1-3; V: TRBV5-8; D: -; size: few
DNA: TGTGCCAGCAGCGGGGGTCTAGGACAGCGTCTAGCTAACTATGGCTACACCTTC; CDR3: CASSGGLGQRLANYGYTF; J: TRBJ1-2; V: TRBV5-4; D: -; size: -
DNA: TGTGCCAGCAGTGAAATGGAGTCCTCCTACAATGAGCAGTTCTTC; CDR3: CASSEMESSYNEQFF; J: TRBJ2-1; V: TRBV6-1; D: -; size: -
DNA: TGTGCCAGCAGTAACCTTATCGGGGGTGTAACAGATACGCAGTATTTT; CDR3: CASSNLIGGVTDTQYF; J: TRBJ2-3; V: TRBV6-8; D: -; size: -
DNA: TGTGCCAGCCAACTCGGAGAAGAGACCCAGTACTTC; CDR3: CASQLGEETQYF; J: TRBJ2-5; V: TRBV7-9; D: -; size: -
DNA: TGTGCCAGCAGCGAATTGGGGGGTAGCTCCTACGAGCAGTACTTC; CDR3: CASSELGGSSYEQYF; J: TRBJ2-7; V: TRBV6-1; D: -; size: -
DNA: TGCGCCAGCAGCTCGAAACAGGGGGCCAATGACGAGCAGTACTTC; CDR3: CASSSKQGANDEQYF; J: TRBJ2-7; V: TRBV5-1; D: TRBD1; size: -
DNA: TGTGCCAGCAGTGCAGACACCGGGACAGCTTACACTGAAGCTTTCTTT; CDR3: CASSADTGTAYTEAFF; J: TRBJ1-1; V: TRBV6-1; D: TRBD1; size: -
DNA: TGTGCCAGCAGCCCTAGAAATTCTTCGGGACTAGCGACCAATGAGCAGTTCTTC; CDR3: CASSPRNSSGLATNEQFF; J: TRBJ2-1; V: TRBV11-2; D: TRBD2; size: -
DNA: TGTGCCAGCAGCGTAGGAGGACTAGCGGGACAAGAGACCCAGTACTTC; CDR3: CASSVGGLAGQETQYF; J: TRBJ2-5; V: TRBV9; D: TRBD2; size: once
DNA: TGTGCCAGCAGCACGGGAGTCCGAGAGCAAGAGACCCAGTACTTC; CDR3: CASSTGVREQETQYF; J: TRBJ2-5; V: TRBV7-2; D: -; size: once
DNA: TGTGCCAGCAGCTTAGAGGGGACCCAGCGGGCTAACATTCAGTACTTC; CDR3: CASSLEGTQRANIQYF; J: TRBJ2-4; V: TRBV7-2; D: -; size: -
DNA: TGTGCCAGCAGCTTGGGTAGCTTGTCCTACGAGCAGTACTTC; CDR3: CASSLGSLSYEQYF; J: TRBJ2-7; V: TRBV5-6; D: -; size: -
DNA: TGTGCCAGCTCACGTACAGGGGGCGCGAATTATGGCTACACCTTC; CDR3: CASSRTGGANYGYTF; J: TRBJ1-2; V: TRBV18; D: TRBD1; size: -
DNA: TGTGCCAGCAGTCCACCGGGACAGGGGTATCAGCCCCAGCATTTT; CDR3: CASSPPGQGYQPQHF; J: TRBJ1-5; V: TRBV28; D: TRBD1; size: -
DNA: TGTGCCAGCAGTTACTCTGGGACACCTCAAGCTTTCTTT; CDR3: CASSYSGTPQAFF; J: TRBJ1-1; V: TRBV6-5; D: -; size: -
DNA: TGTGCCAGCAGCCAACCCGGGACAACCAATTCACCCCTCCACTTT; CDR3: CASSQPGTTNSPLHF; J: TRBJ1-6; V: TRBV7-9; D: -; size: -
DNA: TGTGCCAGCAGTGGAATAGTCCGGGACACTCACTACGAGCAGTACTTC; CDR3: CASSGIVRDTHYEQYF; J: TRBJ2-7; V: TRBV6-1; D: -; size: -
DNA: TGCAGTGCTAACAGGAACACTGAAGCTTTCTTT; CDR3: CSANRNTEAFF; J: TRBJ1-1; V: TRBV20-1; D: -; size: few
DNA: TGCGCCAGCTCCCAACTAGGGAATGAGCAGTTCTTC; CDR3: CASSQLGNEQFF; J: TRBJ2-1; V: TRBV5-1; D: -; size: -
DNA: TGTGCCAGCAGCTTGGCTAGCGGGAGGAAAGACGAGCAGTACTTC; CDR3: CASSLASGRKDEQYF; J: TRBJ2-7; V: TRBV7-9; D: TRBD2; size: -
DNA: TGCACCGCGCGGACAGGGGAAAAACTGTTTTTT; CDR3: CTARTGEKLFF; J: TRBJ1-4; V: TRBV20-1; D: TRBD1; size: -
DNA: TGCAGCGTTGGGGCCCCAGCGGGATCAGCAGATACGCAGTATTTT; CDR3: CSVGAPAGSADTQYF; J: TRBJ2-3; V: TRBV29-1; D: TRBD2; size: -